Listed below are T cell receptor beta chains from one sample, sequenced in a study of T cell repertoires in ileal Crohn's disease. Some clones are missing from TCRdb's copy, which holds only in-frame ones; the method was immunoSEQ multiplex PCR. Here the sample spans about 8,200 clones, 77% being singletons. The sequenced material came from ileal tissue. These receptors came from an adult with Crohn's disease. The CDR3 runs from the conserved cysteine through the conserved F or W. D genes are given only for firm matches. Expanded clones get a size class; other rows say once, few or many, or leave the size out.

d_call,j_call,clone_size,v_call,cdr3_aa,cdr3_nt
.,TRBJ2-2,.,TRBV30,CAWSGLAGGELFF,TGTGCCTGGAGTGGTCTTGCGGGCGGGGAGCTGTTTTTT
.,TRBJ1-5,.,TRBV19,CASSDIRTLYSNQPQHF,TGTGCCAGTAGTGATATCCGGACACTTTATAGCAATCAGCCCCAGCATTTT
.,TRBJ2-5,.,TRBV7-7,CASSTGRGNQETQYF,TGTGCCAGCAGCACAGGGCGGGGGAACCAAGAGACCCAGTACTTC
.,TRBJ1-5,.,TRBV2,CASSEFRAAQPQHF,TGTGCCAGCAGTGAATTCAGGGCCGCTCAGCCCCAGCATTTT
.,TRBJ2-2,.,TRBV5-4,CASSLRSGANTGELFF,TGTGCCAGCAGCTTAAGGTCGGGGGCGAACACCGGGGAGCTGTTTTTT
.,TRBJ2-1,.,TRBV7-9,CASSWDWGRNEQFF,TGTGCCAGCAGCTGGGACTGGGGTCGAAATGAGCAGTTCTTC
TRBD2,TRBJ2-5,.,TRBV7-9,CASSLEGLAGETQYF,TGTGCCAGCAGCTTAGAGGGCCTAGCGGGGGAGACCCAGTACTTC
.,TRBJ1-1,.,TRBV29-1,CSVWQNTEAFF,TGCAGCGTTTGGCAGAACACTGAAGCTTTCTTT
TRBD1,TRBJ1-2,few,TRBV9,CASTRGGAGGYTF,TGTGCCAGCACCCGAGGGGGCGCGGGTGGCTACACCTTC
.,TRBJ1-1,.,TRBV7-9,CASSLGTVNEAFF,TGTGCCAGCAGCTTAGGGACAGTTAATGAAGCTTTCTTT
TRBD2,TRBJ2-3,.,TRBV6-1,CASSEEAGATIRTQYF,TGTGCCAGCAGTGAAGAAGCGGGGGCTACAATTCGCACGCAGTATTTT
.,TRBJ1-6,.,TRBV2,CASSDVGVSPLHF,TGTGCCAGCAGTGATGTAGGGGTTTCACCCCTCCACTTT
.,TRBJ2-3,.,TRBV28,CASSGRGASNSVASDTQYF,TGTGCCAGCTCGGGACGGGGGGCTTCAAACAGCGTAGCGTCGGATACGCAGTATTTT
.,TRBJ1-2,.,TRBV5-1,CASSLGQNYGYTF,TGCGCCAGCAGCTTGGGGCAGAACTATGGCTACACCTTC
.,TRBJ2-1,.,TRBV7-8,CASSFTGTSYNEQFF,TGTGCCAGCAGCTTCACAGGTACATCCTACAATGAGCAGTTCTTC
TRBD2,TRBJ2-1,.,TRBV19,CASSMASGRAQFF,TGTGCCAGTAGTATGGCTAGCGGGCGGGCGCAGTTCTTC
TRBD1,TRBJ2-7,.,TRBV5-1,CASSLEGQTYEQYF,TGCGCCAGCAGCTTGGAGGGACAGACCTACGAGCAGTACTTC
.,TRBJ1-5,.,TRBV2,CAGKISSNQPQHF,TGTGCCGGCAAAATTTCGAGCAATCAGCCCCAGCATTTT
TRBD1,TRBJ1-2,.,TRBV2,CASEEYGQGANYGYTF,TGTGCCAGCGAAGAATACGGTCAGGGGGCTAACTATGGCTACACCTTC
TRBD2,TRBJ2-2,large,TRBV30,CAWSVKTSGVVNTGELFF,TGTGCCTGGAGTGTAAAAACTAGCGGGGTAGTGAACACCGGGGAGCTGTTTTTT
TRBD2,TRBJ2-2,few,TRBV7-2,CASSRQGGGGGTGELFF,TGTGCCAGCAGCCGACAGGGCGGGGGGGGCGGCACCGGGGAGCTGTTTTTT
TRBD2,TRBJ2-1,.,TRBV7-3,CASSLRGGTDSYNEQFF,TGTGCCAGCAGCTTAAGGGGGGGTACTGACTCCTACAATGAGCAGTTCTTC
TRBD1,TRBJ2-6,once,TRBV10-1,CASSPGQGLSGANVLTF,TGCGCCAGCAGCCCGGGACAGGGCCTTTCTGGGGCCAACGTCCTGACTTTC
.,TRBJ1-2,.,TRBV6-6,CASDSGSSGYGYTF,TGTGCCAGCGATTCAGGGTCATCGGGCTATGGCTACACCTTC
.,TRBJ2-2,few,TRBV5-1,CASSLQTGNTGELFF,TGCGCCAGCAGCTTGCAGACGGGGAACACCGGGGAGCTGTTTTTT